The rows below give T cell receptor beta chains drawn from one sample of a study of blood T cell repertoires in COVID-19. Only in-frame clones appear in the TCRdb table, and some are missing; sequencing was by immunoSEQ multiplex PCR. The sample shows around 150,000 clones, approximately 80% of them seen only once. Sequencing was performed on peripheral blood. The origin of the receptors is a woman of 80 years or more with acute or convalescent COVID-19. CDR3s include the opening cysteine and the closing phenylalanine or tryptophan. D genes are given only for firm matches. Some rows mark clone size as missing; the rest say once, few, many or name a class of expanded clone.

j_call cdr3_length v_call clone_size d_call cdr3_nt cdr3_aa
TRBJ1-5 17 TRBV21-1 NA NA TGTGCCAGCAGCAAAGCAGGTCGGACAGCCAAGAATCAGCCCCAGCATTTT CASSKAGRTAKNQPQHF
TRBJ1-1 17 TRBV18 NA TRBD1 TGTGCCAGCTCACCACTCCTCCGGGACAGGGGGCGAGGTGAAGCTTTCTTT CASSPLLRDRGRGEAFF
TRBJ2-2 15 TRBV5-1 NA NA TGCGCCAGCAGTTACCAGGACATGATCACCGGGGAGCTGTTTTTT CASSYQDMITGELFF
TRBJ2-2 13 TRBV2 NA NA TGTGCCAGCAGGGAGGGCCCCACCGGGGAGCTGTTTTTT CASREGPTGELFF
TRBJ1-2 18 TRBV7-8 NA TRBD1 TGTGCCAGCAGCTTCCGGACCACCATACAGGGGGCGTTTGATGGCTACACCTTC CASSFRTTIQGAFDGYTF
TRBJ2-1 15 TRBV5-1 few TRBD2 TGCGCCAGCAGCTTGGGGCCGGGAGGGAGCAATGAGCAGTTCTTC CASSLGPGGSNEQFF
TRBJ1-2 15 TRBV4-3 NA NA TGCGCCAGCAGCCAGAATACAGGAGTTAACTATGGCTACACCTTC CASSQNTGVNYGYTF
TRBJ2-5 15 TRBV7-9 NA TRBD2 TGTGCCAGCAGCTTAGACGGGAGGGACCAAGAGACCCAGTACTTC CASSLDGRDQETQYF
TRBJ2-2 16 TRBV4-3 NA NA TGCGCCAGCAGCCAAGGGTCGGGAGTGAACACCGGGGAGCTGTTTTTT CASSQGSGVNTGELFF
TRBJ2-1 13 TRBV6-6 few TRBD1 TGTGCCAGCAGAGAGACAGGGGCGGTTGAGCAGTTCTTC CASRETGAVEQFF
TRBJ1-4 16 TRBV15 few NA TGTGCCACCAGCGGGACCCTATCCCAGGAGGGTGAAAAACTGTTTTTT CATSGTLSQEGEKLFF
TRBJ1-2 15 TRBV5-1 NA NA TGCGCCAGCAGCCCGGCGGGCCACTCGGACTATGGCTACACCTTC CASSPAGHSDYGYTF